The source of this T cell receptor (beta chain) is a study of cytomegalovirus exposure and HLA in healthy donors. Repertoires were generated with immunoSEQ multiplex PCR, while TCRdb's copy carries only in-frame clones and drops some. The table shows some 240,000 clones, with approximately 86% occurring only once. Study-wide findings and caveats: Most TCR sequences were rare, but some public TCRs occurred in many donors.

This clone was seen more than once but under ten times. The antigen is unknown. CDR3 length equals 14 residues. Germline loops: CDR1 SGHRS, CDR2 YFSETQ. J was trimmed by 4 bases and V by 4 bases; bases with no gene match: 4. The rearrangement joins TRBV5-1 to TRBJ2-7, with 11 positions matching TRBD2. The TCR comes from a woman in her thirties in good health and CMV-seropositive. The sequenced material came from PBMCs. CDR3 DNA: TGCGCCAGCAGCCCGACTAGCGGGACATACGAGCAGTACTTC. Translating gives CASSPTSGTYEQYF.